These T cell receptor beta chains were read from a single sample in a study of OX40 agonist ivuxolimab in advanced cancers. Generated by immunoSEQ multiplex PCR, the TCRdb table keeps only in-frame clones and is missing some. The table includes just over 95,000 clones, about 85% detected once. The sample consisted of CD4+ or CD8+ T cells sorted from blood, taken in a trial of the OX40 agonist ivuxolimab. These receptors all stem from an adult with an advanced solid tumor such as melanoma, head and neck, liver or kidney cancer. CDR3s include the opening cysteine and the closing phenylalanine or tryptophan. A D gene is named only where the DNA matches it firmly. Clone sizes are given selectively: once, few, many, or a class where the clone is expanded.

V gene: TRBV5-1; J gene: TRBJ2-5; D gene: TRBD1; clone size: NA; CDR3 DNA: TGCGCCAGCAGCTTGGCGGGACAGGGAGAGACCCAGTACTTC; CDR3 protein: CASSLAGQGETQYF
V gene: TRBV19; J gene: TRBJ2-5; D gene: TRBD2; clone size: NA; CDR3 DNA: TGTGCCAGTAGTACTAGCGGGAGCCTTCAGAGGGAGACCCAGTACTTC; CDR3 protein: CASSTSGSLQRETQYF
V gene: TRBV18; J gene: TRBJ2-7; D gene: NA; clone size: once; CDR3 DNA: TGTGCCAGCTCTCGCGATGAGGCCGACGAGCAGTACTTC; CDR3 protein: CASSRDEADEQYF
V gene: TRBV4-1; J gene: TRBJ1-5; D gene: NA; clone size: NA; CDR3 DNA: TGCGCCAGCAGCCAAGACCGGGACTTCAGGCAGCCCCAGCATTTT; CDR3 protein: CASSQDRDFRQPQHF
V gene: TRBV19; J gene: TRBJ2-2; D gene: NA; clone size: NA; CDR3 DNA: TGTGCCAGTAGTATCTCGTCGGGCAGCGGCAGCGGGGAGCTGTTTTTT; CDR3 protein: CASSISSGSGSGELFF
V gene: TRBV9; J gene: TRBJ2-3; D gene: TRBD1; clone size: NA; CDR3 DNA: TGTGCCAGCAGCCCAGGGGGCCGGGATACGCAGTATTTT; CDR3 protein: CASSPGGRDTQYF
V gene: TRBV2; J gene: TRBJ1-3; D gene: TRBD1; clone size: NA; CDR3 DNA: TGTGCCAGCAGTATACAGGGGGACACCATATATTTT; CDR3 protein: CASSIQGDTIYF
V gene: TRBV27; J gene: TRBJ2-1; D gene: NA; clone size: once; CDR3 DNA: TGTGCCAGCACCCCCCCCCAGGGGAGGTCCTACAATGAGCAGTTCTTC; CDR3 protein: CASTPPQGRSYNEQFF
V gene: TRBV4-2; J gene: TRBJ2-2; D gene: NA; clone size: NA; CDR3 DNA: TGTGCCAGCAGCCGGGACGGGGAGGGGGAGCTGTTTTTT; CDR3 protein: CASSRDGEGELFF
V gene: TRBV7-3; J gene: TRBJ2-1; D gene: NA; clone size: once; CDR3 DNA: TGTGCCAGCAGCTTAAACCCGCCAGGGTCGGACAATGAGCAGTTCTTC; CDR3 protein: CASSLNPPGSDNEQFF
V gene: TRBV5-6; J gene: TRBJ1-5; D gene: NA; clone size: NA; CDR3 DNA: TGTGCCAGCAGCTTGAGAGGGGCTGGCAATCAGCCCCAGCATTTT; CDR3 protein: CASSLRGAGNQPQHF
V gene: TRBV7-6; J gene: TRBJ2-1; D gene: NA; clone size: NA; CDR3 DNA: TGTGCCAGCGCCCCCCTGGGAAATGAGCAGTTCTTC; CDR3 protein: CASAPLGNEQFF
V gene: TRBV5-4; J gene: TRBJ2-2; D gene: NA; clone size: NA; CDR3 DNA: TGTGCCAGCAGCTTGAATGTCGGGGGGGAGCTGTTTTTT; CDR3 protein: CASSLNVGGELFF
V gene: TRBV4-1; J gene: TRBJ2-7; D gene: TRBD2; clone size: NA; CDR3 DNA: TGCGCCAGCAGCCAGAGGGGACTAGCGGGAACCGAAGTCTACGAGCAGTACTTC; CDR3 protein: CASSQRGLAGTEVYEQYF
V gene: TRBV7-3; J gene: TRBJ2-2; D gene: TRBD2; clone size: NA; CDR3 DNA: TGTGCCAGCAGCCCCCTGGCGGGAGGGACCACCGGGGAGCTGTTTTTT; CDR3 protein: CASSPLAGGTTGELFF
V gene: TRBV2; J gene: TRBJ1-4; D gene: TRBD1; clone size: NA; CDR3 DNA: TGTGCCAGCACCGAGGACAGGGGCAGTCTCGAAAAACTGTTTTTT; CDR3 protein: CASTEDRGSLEKLFF
V gene: TRBV7-3; J gene: TRBJ2-5; D gene: TRBD2; clone size: NA; CDR3 DNA: TGTGCCAGCAGCTCCACTAGCGTGGAGACCCAGTACTTC; CDR3 protein: CASSSTSVETQYF